Sequencing of this T cell receptor (beta chain) was carried out in a study of T cell responses to AZD1222 COVID-19 vaccine. Looking at the study overall: Second-dose schedules of about 4 or about 12 weeks were combined.

Some clones are missing from TCRdb's copy, which holds only in-frame ones; the method was immunoSEQ multiplex PCR. The sample has 100,000 to 150,000 clones; 70% to 90% are singletons. Germline loops: CDR1 SGHNT, CDR2 YYREEE (reference sequence). This CDR3 has 15 residues. J lost 3 bases, V lost 4 bases, and 10 bases had no gene match. The genes are TRBV5-4 and TRBJ2-7; 7 bases map to TRBD1. The TCR comes from an adult in good health. Sequencing was performed on peripheral blood, taken on day 0 of AZD1222 vaccination. The CDR3 here is CASSTPGQINYEQYF. CDR3 nucleotides: TGTGCCAGCAGCACGCCGGGACAGATTAACTACGAGCAGTACTTC.